Only a few counts were recorded for the clone carrying this TCR beta chain. Possible read error: a much larger clone is one base away. Per germline, CDR1 SEHNR and CDR2 FQNEAQ (reference sequence). V was clipped by 6 bases and J by 10 bases, with 10 bases between them. The CDR3 spans 11 residues. This sample is part of a study of glioma-infiltrating T cells. The iRepertoire nested amplicon-rescue multiplex PCR amplified TCR alpha and beta CDR3s from RNA. Each CDR3 protein gets one entry after TCRdb re-called the multiplex PCR reads with MiXCR. Among about 93,000 distinct CDR3 sequences listed, about 40% were seen once.

The rearrangement joins TRBV7-9 to TRBJ2-1; D gene uncertain. The source is a human donor with low-grade glioma or glioblastoma, undergoing nonglioma brain surgery, or in good health (not recorded which). Sequenced material: glioma tissue, nonneoplastic brain tissue, or PBMCs (not recorded which). The CDR3 reads CASRLLGEQFF. The CDR3 nucleotides are TGTGCCAGCAGATTATTGGGGGAGCAGTTCTTC.